This T cell receptor beta chain was sequenced in a study of T cells in localized non-small cell lung cancer. Broader study findings: An association was observed between higher blood T cell density and longer overall survival. The appearance of a median about 60 of the top 100 tumor clones was seen in adjacent lung. Peak T cell clonality was found in uninvolved adjacent lung, exceeding tumor. Multi-region tumor sequencing was not done, so intratumor heterogeneity could not be excluded.

The CDR3 is made up of 14 amino acids. The V gene end was trimmed by 6 bases and the J gene end by 6 bases; junction bases not matched to a gene: 9. The germline V gene encodes CDR1 WSHSY and CDR2 SAAADI. On this clone itself: No antigen is known for it.

TCRdb's table, derived via immunoSEQ multiplex PCR, lists solely in-frame clones and lacks some. The sample holds 5,500 to 7,000 clones, 80% to 90% seen once. The origin of this receptor is a female donor at least 60 years old with stage II lung adenocarcinoma. Sequences were derived from peripheral blood mononuclear cells, sampled before any cancer treatment. The genes are TRBV10-2 and TRBJ2-3; 7 nucleotides agree with TRBD2. The CDR3 sequence is CASREPRERDTQYF. The CDR3 nucleotides read TGCGCCAGCAGGGAACCGCGGGAGAGGGATACGCAGTATTTT.